This entry concerns a single T cell receptor (beta chain). Other nucleotide sequences from this sample produce the same CDR3. The data stem from a study of shared clonotypes between healthy human individuals. In the study overall: The people who gave samples were a couple of women and three men aged 18 to 49.

The CDR3 contains 13 residues. V gave up 3 bases and J gave up 1 base, with 6 bases separating them. The V gene's germline CDR1 is KGHSH and CDR2 LQKENI. Investigators divided CD4+ cells into CD45RA+ naive and CD45RA-negative memory subsets. Some clones are missing from TCRdb's copy, which holds only in-frame ones; the method was immunoSEQ multiplex PCR. The sample contains some 2,000,000 clones, nearly 97% of which appear only once. Sequences were obtained from naive CD4+ T cells sorted from blood. Subset here: CD45RA+ positively selected. The rearrangement joins TRBV18 to TRBJ2-5; D possibly matches TRBD1 or TRBD2 (5 bases each). This receptor was taken from a man aged 18 to 30 in good health. The CDR3 spells CASSPGRQETQYF. The CDR3 DNA follows: TGTGCCAGCTCACCGGGACGCCAAGAGACCCAGTACTTC.